This T cell receptor beta chain was profiled in a study of T-cell reconstitution after alpha-beta-depleted transplantation in children. From germline, CDR1 is DFQATT and CDR2 SNEGSKA (reference sequence). CDR3 length: 13 residues. J lost 2 bases, V lost 6 bases, and 6 bases had no gene match. Construction of the TCRbeta library involved unique molecular identifiers. TCRdb used MiXCR to reprocess the PCR reads, holding one entry per CDR3 protein. Here the sample spans almost 250,000 distinct CDR3 sequences, 20% to 30% being singletons. This clonotype was counted a few times. Its antigen is currently unknown. Regarding the study as a whole: Recipient T cells and thymic progenitors that survived were the source of the high TCRbeta diversity seen at day 60 in some patients. At around two months after transplant, the alpha-beta T cells were reportedly derived from several hundred expanded clones that came from non-depleted graft cells.

The starting material was PBMCs, obtained before TCRalphabeta/CD19-depleted stem cell transplant. The chain recombines TRBV20-1 with TRBJ1-1; TRBD1 matches 7 bases. The origin of this receptor is a girl between 2 and 10 years old with Fanconi anemia, due to receive a stem cell transplant. CDR3 sequence: CSAGTVLNTEAFF. The CDR3 DNA follows: TGCAGTGCCGGGACAGTACTTAACACTGAAGCTTTCTTT.